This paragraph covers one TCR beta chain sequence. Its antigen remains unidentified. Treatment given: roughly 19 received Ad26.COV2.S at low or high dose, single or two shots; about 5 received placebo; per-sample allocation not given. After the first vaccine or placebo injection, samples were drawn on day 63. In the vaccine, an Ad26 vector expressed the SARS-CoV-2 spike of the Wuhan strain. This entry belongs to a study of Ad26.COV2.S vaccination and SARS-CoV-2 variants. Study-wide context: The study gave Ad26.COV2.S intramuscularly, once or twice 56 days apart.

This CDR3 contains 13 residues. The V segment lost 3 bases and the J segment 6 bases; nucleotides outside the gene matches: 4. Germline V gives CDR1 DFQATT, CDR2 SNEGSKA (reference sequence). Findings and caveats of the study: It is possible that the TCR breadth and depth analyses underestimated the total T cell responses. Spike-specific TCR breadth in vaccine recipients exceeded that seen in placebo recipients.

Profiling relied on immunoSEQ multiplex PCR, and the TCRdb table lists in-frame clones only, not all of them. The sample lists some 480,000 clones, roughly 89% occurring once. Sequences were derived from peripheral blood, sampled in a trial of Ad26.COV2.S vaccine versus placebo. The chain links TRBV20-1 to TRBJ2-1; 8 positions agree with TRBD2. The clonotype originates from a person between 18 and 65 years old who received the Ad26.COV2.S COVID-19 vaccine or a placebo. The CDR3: CSASLAGLNEQFF. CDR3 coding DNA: TGCAGTGCTAGTCTAGCGGGCCTCAATGAGCAGTTCTTC.